The entry that follows covers one T cell receptor beta chain sequence. Its antigen is as yet unknown. This entry belongs to a study of CXCR3-negative and CXCR3-positive naive CD8 T cells. Study conclusions and caveats: Memory, not naive, CXCR3-negative and CXCR3-positive cells differed in TRBV-TRBJ usage. For memory CD8+ cells diversity was much lower, but both naive subsets had comparably high diversity. Naive cells that were CXCR3-positive had more hydrophobic TRB CDR3s (compared with CXCR3-negative naive cells).

CDR1 MDHEN and CDR2 SYDVKM come from the germline V gene. The CDR3 is made up of 13 amino acids. Every CD8+ T cell subset underwent triplicate sorting at around 280,000 cells apiece. All TRB cDNA libraries came from 5' RACE performed with UMI labels. TCRdb reprocessed the 5' RACE reads and reports one entry per CDR3 protein, with no DNA. Recorded here are about 89,000 distinct CDR3 sequences; the top ten clones represent less than 1.1%. This chain connects TRBV28 to TRBJ2-7; the D call of TRBD1 rests on TCRdb alone, since no DNA is present to check it. Sequencing input: naive CXCR3+ CD8+ T cells from blood. The subset here: CD45RO-CCR7+CD27+CD95- naive CD8+ T cells expressing CXCR3 (TNR3+). This TCR was sampled from a human donor in good health. Some clones in this sample may be carry-over from other donors' samples. The CDR3 protein is CASSLGTNYEQYF.